This T cell receptor (beta chain) was captured in a study of T cells expressing NK-cell markers. About the study: Seven donors tested HCMV-seropositive and one tested seronegative among the eight sequenced.

TCRdb reprocessed the 5' RACE reads and reports one entry per CDR3 protein, with no DNA. The sample has roughly 160,000 distinct CDR3 sequences. Germline CDR1 is KGHSH and CDR2 is LQKENI. The CDR3 is made up of 14 amino acids. The clonotype originates from a man between 18 and 69 years old in good health. The chain couples TRBV18 to TRBJ2-3. Sample: blood T cells: a sorted CD56 or NKG2C T cell subset, CD4+ or CD8+ T cells, or bulk PBMC T cells (not recorded which). CDR3 sequence: CASAFTDGTDTQYF.